Listed here are 11 T cell receptor beta chains from one sample, sequenced in a study of T cell clonality in common variable immunodeficiency. Whole-study findings and limits: Fewer deletions and N-nucleotide insertions were reportedly seen in common variable immunodeficiency TCR beta sequences.

The antigens of these receptors remain unknown. Only in-frame clones appear in the TCRdb table, and some are missing; sequencing was by immunoSEQ multiplex PCR. This sample has some 21,000 clones and no singletons, with 20% to 25% in the ten largest. The sample consisted of peripheral blood mononuclear cells. These receptors originate from a human donor with common variable immunodeficiency.

This clone was found a few times. The read terminates 3 residues before the CDR3 end, so the remaining end is supplied by the germline J gene. The rearrangement joins TRBV18 to TRBJ1-1, with D tentatively TRBD1 (6 bases). CDR1 and CDR2 (germline): KGHSH, LQKENI. This CDR3 is built from 16 residues. V lost 3 bases and J 4 bases, leaving 18 bases between the germline ends. The CDR3 spells CASSPPPRIQGTEAFF. CDR3 DNA, as far as it was read: TGTGCCAGCTCACCCCCCCCGCGCATACAGGGCACTGAA.

In its sample, this clone was seen many times. The CDR3 goes on 3 residues after the read ends, and that part is filled in from the germline J gene. The V and J genes are TRBV20-1 and TRBJ1-1; the D is unclear. The germline V gene encodes CDR1 DFQATT and CDR2 SNEGSKA (reference sequence). V gave up 0 bases and J gave up 6 bases, with 14 bases separating them. The CDR3 spans 14 residues. The CDR3 sequence is CSARDLQGLAEAFF. The CDR3 DNA, read in part, is TGCAGTGCTAGAGATCTTCAAGGGTTGGCTGAA.

Points on this clone: The read halts 3 residues ahead of the CDR3 end, with the missing end drawn from the germline J gene. The chain is built from TRBV6-2 or TRBV6-3 and TRBJ1-1, with D maybe TRBD1 (6 bases). The V end was cut by 6 bases, the J end by 5 bases, with 22 bases between. The CDR3 loop spans 16 amino acids. CDR1 and CDR2 (germline): MNHEY, SVGEGT. Partial CDR3 DNA: TGTGCCAGCAGCCGAGGGTTGACAGGAGGGGTTACTGAA. Its translation: CASSRGLTGGVTE. The full CDR3 protein reads CASSRGLTGGVTEAFF.

This clone was picked up a small number of times. The missing CDR3 end, 3 residues past where the read stops, is filled in from the germline J gene. V gene TRBV29-1 combines with J gene TRBJ2-7, with D possibly TRBD1 on 6 matching bases. CDR1 and CDR2 (germline): SQVTM, ANQGSEA. The CDR3 sequence is 13 residues long. Trimming took off 3 bases at V and 2 bases at J, with 11 bases between the two ends. The DNA read from the CDR3 is TGCAGCGTTGAGAAGACAGGTACCTACGAG. Its protein product is CSVEKTGTYE. The whole CDR3 sequence is CSVEKTGTYEQYF.

This clone was seen ten or more times. The read comes to an end 3 residues before the CDR3 does, leaving the germline J gene to fill in the end. The V gene is TRBV27, the J gene TRBJ1-1, with a possible D match to TRBD1 (6 bases). The CDR3 contains 15 residues. V was shortened by 8 bases and J by 0 bases, with 16 bases between the two germline ends. The germline CDR1 and CDR2 sequences are MNHEY and SMNVEV (reference sequence). CDR3 sequence: CASVPPGALNTEAFF. The part of the CDR3 DNA that was read is TGTGCCAGCGTACCACCAGGGGCTCTGAACACTGAA.

The covered CDR3 bases are TGTGCCAGTGGATCAACAGGGGCCGGCGGGGAG. Translation gives CASGSTGAGGE. The whole CDR3 reads CASGSTGAGGELFF. The chain combines TRBV19 with TRBJ2-2, with TRBD1 matching over 7 bases. The CDR3 end lies 3 residues beyond the end of the read and is filled in from the germline J gene. The CDR3 runs to 14 residues. The trim removed 8 bases at V and 7 bases at J, leaving 10 bases unmatched. CDR1 and CDR2 (germline): LNHDA, SQIVND (reference sequence).

In this sample, this clone turned up a few times. The read comes to an end 3 residues before the CDR3 does, leaving the germline J gene to fill in the end. This chain uses TRBV20-1 with TRBJ2-7; no reliable D call. The CDR3 runs to 13 residues. CDR1 is DFQATT and CDR2 is SNEGSKA in the germline V gene (reference sequence). The V end was cut by 0 bases, the J end by 3 bases, with 9 bases between. CDR3 DNA, as far as it was read: TGCAGTGCTAGAGATGTTCTTATCTACGAG. Encoded protein: CSARDVLIYE. The entire CDR3 is CSARDVLIYEQYF.

Comment on this clone: The read terminates 3 residues before the CDR3 end, so the remaining end is supplied by the germline J gene. This chain joins TRBV19 and TRBJ2-2; TRBD2 might be the D (7 bases). Germline V gene lookup returns CDR1 LNHDA and CDR2 SQIVND (reference sequence). The CDR3 spans 16 residues. V gave up 5 bases and J gave up 6 bases, with 19 bases separating them. CDR3 DNA (partial): TGTGCCAGTAGTCCCCCTAGGGGGGGGCGGTCCGGGGAG. This encodes CASSPPRGGRSGE. The whole CDR3 region reads CASSPPRGGRSGELFF.

This clone came up a few times. The read ends 3 residues before the CDR3 terminus; that terminus is restored from the germline J gene. The chain joins TRBV7-2 to TRBJ2-3; D possibly corresponds to TRBD2 (6 bases). The V end lost 2 bases, the J end lost 3 bases, and 9 bases lay between the germline ends. The CDR3 is made up of 14 amino acids. Germline lookup yields CDR1 SGHTA and CDR2 FQGNSA. The CDR3: CASSLLAGTDTQYF. The DNA read from the CDR3 is TGTGCCAGCAGCTTATTGGCGGGAACAGATACG. The entire variable domain, with the rest obtained from reference TRBV7-2 and TRBJ2-3, is as follows: GAGVSQSPSNKVTEKGKDVELRCDPISGHTALYWYRQSLGQGLEFLIYFQGNSAPDKSGLPSDRFSAERTGGSVSTLTIQRTQQEDSAVYLCASSLLAGTDTQYFGPGTRLTVL.

This clone was found a few times. The DNA ends 3 residues before the CDR3 does, and the rest of the CDR3 is filled in from the germline J gene. This chain uses TRBV19 with TRBJ1-1; the match to TRBD1 covers 7 bases. Trimming cost V 6 bases and J 2 bases; bases outside gene matches: 6. This CDR3 spans 14 amino acids. Germline lookup yields CDR1 LNHDA and CDR2 SQIVND (reference sequence). Incomplete CDR3 DNA: TGTGCCAGTAGCCCGGGACAGCCCAACACTGAA. It yields the protein CASSPGQPNTE. The complete CDR3 reads CASSPGQPNTEAFF.

In its sample, this clone was seen a few times. The sequence runs out 3 residues before the end of the CDR3; the remainder is reconstructed from the germline J gene. This chain links TRBV7-9 with TRBJ2-5; TRBD1 is a possible D gene (6 bases). Germline V gives CDR1 SEHNR, CDR2 FQNEAQ (reference sequence). V lost 5 bases to trimming and J lost 5 bases, with 12 bases between them. There are 13 residues in the CDR3. The DNA read from the CDR3 is TGTGCCAGCAGCCCTTACAGGGAGGAGACC. As protein: CASSPYREET. The full-length CDR3 reads as CASSPYREETQYF.